A selection of T cell receptor beta chains follows, all from one sample in a study of blood T cell repertoires in COVID-19. Profiling relied on immunoSEQ multiplex PCR, and the TCRdb table lists in-frame clones only, not all of them. Of under 120,000 clones in the sample, about 88% were seen once. The sequencing input was peripheral blood. The receptors derive from a human donor in a cohort sampled during active COVID-19. The CDR3 runs from the conserved cysteine through the conserved F or W. Each record gives: J gene, D gene, clone size, V gene, CDR3 DNA, CDR3 protein. The D gene is left open where the match is weak. Where a row states a size, it is once, few, many or the class of an expanded clone; other rows omit it.

TRBJ1-6 | TRBD1 | few | TRBV2 | TGTGCCAGCAGGGGACAGGGGGGGTATAATTCACCCCTCCACTTT | CASRGQGGYNSPLHF
TRBJ2-4 | NA | NA | TRBV2 | TGTGCCAGCAGTGAAGGGACTACTCAAAACATTCAGTACTTC | CASSEGTTQNIQYF
TRBJ1-1 | NA | once | TRBV7-3 | TGTGCCAGCAGCTTTAACCTCGGTATCTTGAACACTGAAGCTTTCTTT | CASSFNLGILNTEAFF
TRBJ1-5 | NA | NA | TRBV11-2 | TGTGCCAGCAGCTTAGATGGGGGGAATCAGCCCCAGCATTTT | CASSLDGGNQPQHF
TRBJ1-2 | NA | NA | TRBV15 | TGTGCCACAGCCCTCAGGGGAGCTAACTATGGCTACACCTTC | CATALRGANYGYTF
TRBJ2-7 | NA | NA | TRBV28 | TGTGCCAGCCGGGACTCGACGTCCTACGAGCAGTACTTC | CASRDSTSYEQYF
TRBJ2-1 | NA | NA | TRBV9 | TGTGCCAGCAGCGCCGGCCCCGGGTCCTACAATGAGCAGTTCTTC | CASSAGPGSYNEQFF
TRBJ2-3 | NA | NA | TRBV6-6 | TGTGCCAGCAGCCGGGACAACCCTAGCACAGATACGCAGTATTTT | CASSRDNPSTDTQYF
TRBJ2-6 | NA | NA | TRBV30 | TGTGCCTGGAGTGCCTTGGGGCCCTCGCCTGGTGGGGCCAACGTCCTGACTTTC | CAWSALGPSPGGANVLTF
TRBJ2-7 | TRBD1 | NA | TRBV27 | TGTGCCAGCAGCTGGGGACAGGGTCAATACGAGCAGTACTTC | CASSWGQGQYEQYF
TRBJ1-1 | TRBD1 | NA | TRBV10-3 | TGTGCCATCAGTGAATGGCCAGGGGGCGTCTCTGAAGCTTTCTTT | CAISEWPGGVSEAFF
TRBJ1-3 | NA | NA | TRBV7-2 | TGTGCCAGCAGACCTACAGGGAGCTCTGGAAACACCATATATTTT | CASRPTGSSGNTIYF
TRBJ2-1 | NA | NA | TRBV30 | TGTGCCTGGAGTCCCCTTACAGGGATCACCTACAATGAGCAGTTCTTC | CAWSPLTGITYNEQFF
TRBJ1-2 | NA | NA | TRBV2 | TGTGCCAGCAGTGAAGCCAACTCGGGAAGATTTGGCTACCCATATGGCTACACCTTC | CASSEANSGRFGYPYGYTF
TRBJ1-1 | TRBD1 | NA | TRBV19 | TGTGCCAGTAGTGTCCAACAGGGGGGGATTTTGAACACTGAAGCTTTCTTT | CASSVQQGGILNTEAFF
TRBJ2-6 | TRBD2 | NA | TRBV4-1 | TGCGCCAGCAGCCAAGAAGCGGGGTCCGGGGCCAACGTCCTGACTTTC | CASSQEAGSGANVLTF
TRBJ2-1 | TRBD2 | NA | TRBV19 | TGTGCCAGTAGGACCTATGCCGGGGGGGTCAATGAGCAGTTCTTC | CASRTYAGGVNEQFF
TRBJ2-7 | NA | NA | TRBV7-9 | TGTGCCAGCAGCTTAGCGCGAACAGGGAACGAGCAGTACTTC | CASSLARTGNEQYF
TRBJ2-3 | NA | few | TRBV5-1 | TGCGCCAGCAGCTTGGAGGCGGCGGGCGGGAGCACAGATACGCAGTATTTT | CASSLEAAGGSTDTQYF
TRBJ2-2 | TRBD1 | NA | TRBV18 | TGTGCCAGCTCACCTGGGACAGGGGGTACTGCGGAGCTGTTTTTT | CASSPGTGGTAELFF
TRBJ1-1 | TRBD1 | NA | TRBV5-6 | TGTGCCAGCAGCTTGGAGGTCAGGGGGACTGAAGCTTTCTTT | CASSLEVRGTEAFF
TRBJ2-3 | NA | NA | TRBV9 | TGTGCCAGCAGCGCCTCCTATACGCAGTATTTT | CASSASYTQYF
TRBJ2-3 | TRBD2 | NA | TRBV28 | TGTGCCAGCAGTTCCTGGACTAGCGGGAGTAAGGGCACAGATACGCAGTATTTT | CASSSWTSGSKGTDTQYF
TRBJ2-1 | NA | NA | TRBV7-2 | TGTGCCAGCAGCTTAGGTCAGGTAAAATACAATGAGCAGTTCTTC | CASSLGQVKYNEQFF